This T cell receptor beta chain was found in a study of T cell changes during pregnancy in multiple sclerosis. Assay: immunoSEQ multiplex PCR; the TCRdb copy retains only in-frame clones and omits some. There are tens of thousands of clones in the sample; roughly 92% occur only once, and less than 4% lies in the top ten. CDR3 length equals 15 residues. The germline V gene encodes CDR1 SGHTA and CDR2 FQGNSA. Trimming took 1 base from V and 2 from J; bases not matched to a gene: 4. This rearrangement joins TRBV7-2 to TRBJ2-7, with 8 positions matching TRBD2. Here the sequenced sample was CD8+ T cells from peripheral blood mononuclear cells, taken in the third trimester of pregnancy. The clonotype comes from a female donor with multiple sclerosis, enrolled in a pregnancy study. CDR3 sequence reads: CASSLETGGPYEQYF. In DNA form, the CDR3 reads TGTGCCAGCAGCTTAGAAACGGGAGGGCCCTACGAGCAGTACTTC.